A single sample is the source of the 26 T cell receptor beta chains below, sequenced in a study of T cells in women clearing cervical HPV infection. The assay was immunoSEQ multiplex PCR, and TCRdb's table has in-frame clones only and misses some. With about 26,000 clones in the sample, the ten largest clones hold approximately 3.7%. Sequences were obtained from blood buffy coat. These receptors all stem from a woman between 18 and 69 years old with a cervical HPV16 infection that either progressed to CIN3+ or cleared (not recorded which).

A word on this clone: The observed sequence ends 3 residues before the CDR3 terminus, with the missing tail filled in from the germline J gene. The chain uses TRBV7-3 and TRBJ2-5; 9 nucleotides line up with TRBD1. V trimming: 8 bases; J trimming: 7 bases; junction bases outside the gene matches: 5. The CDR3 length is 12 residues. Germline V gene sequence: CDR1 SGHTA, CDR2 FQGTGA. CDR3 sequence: CASSGQGGTQYF. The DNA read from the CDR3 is TGTGCCAGCTCGGGACAGGGAGGGACC.

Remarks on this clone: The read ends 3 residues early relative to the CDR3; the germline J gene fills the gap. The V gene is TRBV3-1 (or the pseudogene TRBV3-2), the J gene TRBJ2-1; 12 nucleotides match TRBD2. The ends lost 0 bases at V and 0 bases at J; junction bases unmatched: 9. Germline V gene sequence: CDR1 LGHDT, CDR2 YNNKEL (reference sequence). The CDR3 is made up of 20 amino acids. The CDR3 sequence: CASSQDLGTSGFSSYNEQFF. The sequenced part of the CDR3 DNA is TGTGCCAGCAGCCAAGATCTCGGGACTAGCGGGTTCAGCTCCTACAATGAG.

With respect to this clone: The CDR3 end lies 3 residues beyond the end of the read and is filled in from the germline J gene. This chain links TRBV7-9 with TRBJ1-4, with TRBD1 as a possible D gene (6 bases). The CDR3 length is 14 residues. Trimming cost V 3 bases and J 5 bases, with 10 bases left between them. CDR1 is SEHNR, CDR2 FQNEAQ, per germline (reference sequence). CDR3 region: CASSFQQGNEKLFF. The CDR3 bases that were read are TGTGCCAGCAGCTTCCAACAGGGAAATGAAAAA.

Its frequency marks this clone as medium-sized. The CDR3 DNA, read in part, is TGTGCCAGCAGCTTCGGGGTTAGCACAGATACG. This encodes CASSFGVSTDT. The CDR3 reads in full as CASSFGVSTDTQYF. The J gene is TRBJ2-3, the V gene TRBV7-3; TRBD2 might be the D (5 bases). The CDR3 goes on 3 residues after the read ends, and that part is filled in from the germline J gene. The CDR3 has 14 residues. The V end was cut by 3 bases, the J end by 0 bases, with 7 bases between. CDR1 and CDR2 (germline): SGHTA, FQGTGA.

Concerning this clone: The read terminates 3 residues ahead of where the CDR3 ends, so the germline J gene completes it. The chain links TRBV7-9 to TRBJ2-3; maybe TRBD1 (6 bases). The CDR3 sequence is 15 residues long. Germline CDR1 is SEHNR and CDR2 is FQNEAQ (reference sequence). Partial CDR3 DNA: TGTGCCAGCAGCCACACCGTAGGGGGAGAAGAGACG. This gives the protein CASSHTVGGEET. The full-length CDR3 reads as CASSHTVGGEETQYF. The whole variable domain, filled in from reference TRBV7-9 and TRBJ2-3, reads DTGVSQNPRHKITKRGQNVTFRCDPISEHNRLYWYRQTLGQGPEFLTYFQNEAQLEKSRLLSDRFSAERPKGSFSTLEIQRTEQGDSAMYLCASSHTVGGEETQYFGPGTRLTVL.

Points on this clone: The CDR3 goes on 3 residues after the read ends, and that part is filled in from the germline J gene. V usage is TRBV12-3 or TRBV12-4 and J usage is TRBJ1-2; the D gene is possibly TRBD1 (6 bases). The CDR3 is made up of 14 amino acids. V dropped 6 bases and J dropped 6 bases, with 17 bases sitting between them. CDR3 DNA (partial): TGTGCCAGCAGCACAACCCCAGGGGCCAATGGC. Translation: CASSTTPGANG. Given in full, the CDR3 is CASSTTPGANGYTF.

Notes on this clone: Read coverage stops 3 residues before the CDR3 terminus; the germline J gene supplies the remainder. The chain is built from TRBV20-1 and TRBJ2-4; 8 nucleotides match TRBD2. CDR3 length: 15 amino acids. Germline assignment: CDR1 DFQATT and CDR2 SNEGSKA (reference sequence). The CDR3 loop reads CSVLPPAGGKRSQYF. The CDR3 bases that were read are TGCAGTGTATTACCCCCGGCGGGGGGTAAGAGATCT.

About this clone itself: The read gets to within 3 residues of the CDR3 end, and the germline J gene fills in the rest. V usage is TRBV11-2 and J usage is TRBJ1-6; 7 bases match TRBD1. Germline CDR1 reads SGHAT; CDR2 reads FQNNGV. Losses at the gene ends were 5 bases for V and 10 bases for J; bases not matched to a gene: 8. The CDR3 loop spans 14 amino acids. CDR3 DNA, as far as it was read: TGTGCCAGCAGCCTAGGGGGCAGCGCCTCACCC. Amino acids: CASSLGGSASP. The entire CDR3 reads CASSLGGSASPLHF.

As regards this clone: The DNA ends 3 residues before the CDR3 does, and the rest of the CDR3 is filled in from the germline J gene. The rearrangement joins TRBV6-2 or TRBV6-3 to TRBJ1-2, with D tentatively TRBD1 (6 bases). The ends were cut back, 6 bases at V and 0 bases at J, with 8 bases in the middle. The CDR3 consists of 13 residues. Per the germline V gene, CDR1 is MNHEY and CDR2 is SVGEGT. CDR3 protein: CASSGQSNYGYTF. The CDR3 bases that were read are TGTGCCAGCAGCGGACAGTCTAACTATGGC.

The CDR3 reads CSGTRGPTGELFF. The CDR3 bases that were read are TGCAGCGGCACCAGGGGACCCACCGGGGAG. The V and J genes are TRBV29-1 and TRBJ2-2; a weak D match, TRBD1 (6 bases). The read falls 3 residues short of the CDR3 end, and the missing part is taken from the germline J gene. Trimming shortened V by 7 bases and J by 4 bases, and 13 bases separated the two germline ends. The CDR3 sequence is 13 residues long. In germline, CDR1 is SQVTM, CDR2 ANQGSEA.

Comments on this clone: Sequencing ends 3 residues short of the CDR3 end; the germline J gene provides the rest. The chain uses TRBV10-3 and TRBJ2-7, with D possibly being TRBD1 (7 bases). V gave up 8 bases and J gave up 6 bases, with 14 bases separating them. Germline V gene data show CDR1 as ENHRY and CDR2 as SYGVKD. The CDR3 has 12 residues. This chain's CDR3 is CAIAGGGVEQYF. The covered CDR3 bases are TGTGCCATCGCAGGGGGAGGTGTCGAG.

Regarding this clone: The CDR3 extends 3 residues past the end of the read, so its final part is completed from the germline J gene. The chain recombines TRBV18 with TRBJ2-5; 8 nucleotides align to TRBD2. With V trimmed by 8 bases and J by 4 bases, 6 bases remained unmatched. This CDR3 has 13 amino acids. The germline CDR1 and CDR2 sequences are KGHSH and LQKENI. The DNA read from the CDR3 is TGTGCCAGCGCGACCGGGGGGGGAGAGACC. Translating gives CASATGGGET. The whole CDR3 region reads CASATGGGETQYF.

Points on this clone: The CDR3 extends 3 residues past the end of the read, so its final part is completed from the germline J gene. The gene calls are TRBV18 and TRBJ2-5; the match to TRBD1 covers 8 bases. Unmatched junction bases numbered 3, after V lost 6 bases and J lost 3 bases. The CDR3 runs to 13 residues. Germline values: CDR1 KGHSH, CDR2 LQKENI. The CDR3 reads CASSPGQEETQYF. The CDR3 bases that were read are TGTGCCAGCTCGCCGGGACAGGAAGAGACC. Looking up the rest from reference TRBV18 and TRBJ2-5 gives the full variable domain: NAGVMQNPRHLVRRRGQEARLRCSPMKGHSHVYWYRQLPEEGLKFMVYLQKENIIDESGMPKERFSAEFPKEGPSILRIQQVVRGDSAAYFCASSPGQEETQYFGPGTRLLVL.

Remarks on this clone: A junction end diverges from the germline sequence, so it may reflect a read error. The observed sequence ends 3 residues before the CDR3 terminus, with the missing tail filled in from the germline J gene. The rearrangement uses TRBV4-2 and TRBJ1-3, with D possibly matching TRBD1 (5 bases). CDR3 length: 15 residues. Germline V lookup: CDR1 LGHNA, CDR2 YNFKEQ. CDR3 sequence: CASSQDQGSGNTIYF. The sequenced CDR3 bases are TGCGCCAGCAGCCAAGACCAGGGCTCTGGAAACACC.

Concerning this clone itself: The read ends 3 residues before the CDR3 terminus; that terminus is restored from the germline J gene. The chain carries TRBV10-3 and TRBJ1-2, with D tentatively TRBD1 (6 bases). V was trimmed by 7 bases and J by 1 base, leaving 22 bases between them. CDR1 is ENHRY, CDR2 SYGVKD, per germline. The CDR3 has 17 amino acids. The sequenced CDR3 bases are TGTGCCATCAACCGAGAAACCGGGACACAGAGTAACTATGGC. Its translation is CAINRETGTQSNYG. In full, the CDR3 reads CAINRETGTQSNYGYTF.

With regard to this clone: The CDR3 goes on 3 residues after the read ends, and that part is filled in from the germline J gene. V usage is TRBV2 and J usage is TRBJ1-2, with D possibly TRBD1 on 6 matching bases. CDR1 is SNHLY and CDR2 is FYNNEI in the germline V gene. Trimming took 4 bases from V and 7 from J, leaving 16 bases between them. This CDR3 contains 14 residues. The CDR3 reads CASSGGTFLSGYTF. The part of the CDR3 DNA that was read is TGTGCCAGCAGTGGGGGGACATTTCTTTCTGGC.

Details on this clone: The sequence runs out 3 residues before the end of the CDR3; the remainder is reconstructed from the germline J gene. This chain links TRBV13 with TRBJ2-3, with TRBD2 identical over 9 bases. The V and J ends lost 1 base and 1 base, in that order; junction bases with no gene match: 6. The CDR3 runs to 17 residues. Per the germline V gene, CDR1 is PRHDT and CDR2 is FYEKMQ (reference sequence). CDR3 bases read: TGTGCCAGCAGCTTAGATGCCTGGACTAGCGGCACAGATACG. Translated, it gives CASSLDAWTSGTDT. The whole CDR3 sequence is CASSLDAWTSGTDTQYF.

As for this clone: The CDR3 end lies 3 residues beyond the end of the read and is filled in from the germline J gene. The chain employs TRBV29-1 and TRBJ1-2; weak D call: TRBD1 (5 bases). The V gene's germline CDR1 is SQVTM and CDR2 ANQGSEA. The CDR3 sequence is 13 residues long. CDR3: CSGQGTGAGDYTF. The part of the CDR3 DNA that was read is TGCAGCGGCCAAGGGACTGGCGCCGGTGAC.

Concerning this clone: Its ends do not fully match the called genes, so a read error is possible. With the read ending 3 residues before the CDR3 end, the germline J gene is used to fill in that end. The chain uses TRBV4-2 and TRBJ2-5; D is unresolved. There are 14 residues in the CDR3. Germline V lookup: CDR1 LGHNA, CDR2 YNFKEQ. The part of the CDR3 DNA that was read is TGCGCCAGCAGCCAAGATAGGGTACAAGAGACC. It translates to CASSQDRVQET. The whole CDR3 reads CASSQDRVQETQYF.

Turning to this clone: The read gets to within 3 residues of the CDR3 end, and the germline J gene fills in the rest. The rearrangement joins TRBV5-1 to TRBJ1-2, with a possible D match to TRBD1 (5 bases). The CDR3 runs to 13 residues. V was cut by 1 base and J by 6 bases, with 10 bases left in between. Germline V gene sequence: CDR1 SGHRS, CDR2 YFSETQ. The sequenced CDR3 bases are TGCGCCAGCAGCTTGTTACAGGCGGATGGC. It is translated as CASSLLQADG. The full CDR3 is CASSLLQADGYTF.

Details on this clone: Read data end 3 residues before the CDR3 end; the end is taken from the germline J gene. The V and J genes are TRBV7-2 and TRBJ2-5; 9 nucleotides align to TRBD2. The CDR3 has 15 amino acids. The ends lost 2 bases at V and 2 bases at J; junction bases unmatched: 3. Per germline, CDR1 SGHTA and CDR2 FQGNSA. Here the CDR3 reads CASSLTSGLQETQYF. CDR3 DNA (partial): TGTGCCAGCAGCTTAACTAGCGGGCTGCAAGAGACC.

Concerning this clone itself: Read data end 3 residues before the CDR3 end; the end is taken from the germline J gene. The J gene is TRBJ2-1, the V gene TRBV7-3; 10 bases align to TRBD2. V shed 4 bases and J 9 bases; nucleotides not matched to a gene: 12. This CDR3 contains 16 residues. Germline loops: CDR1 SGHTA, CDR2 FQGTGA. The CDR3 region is CASSSFGAGGRVEQFF. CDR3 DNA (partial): TGTGCCAGCAGCTCCTTCGGAGCGGGGGGGCGGGTTGAG.

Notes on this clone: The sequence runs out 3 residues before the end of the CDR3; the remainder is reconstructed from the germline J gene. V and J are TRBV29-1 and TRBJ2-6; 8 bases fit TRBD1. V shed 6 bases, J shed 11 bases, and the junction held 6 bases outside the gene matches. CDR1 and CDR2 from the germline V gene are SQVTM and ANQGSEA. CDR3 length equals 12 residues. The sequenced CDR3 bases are TGCAGCGTCCGGACAGGGTCCGACGTC. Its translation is CSVRTGSDV. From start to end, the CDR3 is CSVRTGSDVLTF.

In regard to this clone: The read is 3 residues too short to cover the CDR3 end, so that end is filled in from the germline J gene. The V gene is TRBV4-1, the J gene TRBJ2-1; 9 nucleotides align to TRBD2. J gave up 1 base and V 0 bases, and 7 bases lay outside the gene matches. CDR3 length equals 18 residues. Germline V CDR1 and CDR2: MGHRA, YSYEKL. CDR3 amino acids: CASSQEGGGGGSYNEQFF. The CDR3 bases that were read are TGCGCCAGCAGCCAAGAAGGCGGCGGGGGGGGGTCCTACAATGAG.

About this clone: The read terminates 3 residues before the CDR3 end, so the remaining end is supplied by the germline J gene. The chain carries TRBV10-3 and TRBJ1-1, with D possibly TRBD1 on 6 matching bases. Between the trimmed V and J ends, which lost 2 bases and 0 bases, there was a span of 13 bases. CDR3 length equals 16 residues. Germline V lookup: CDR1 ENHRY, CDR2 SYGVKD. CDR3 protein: CAISEEPQGMNTEAFF. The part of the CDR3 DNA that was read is TGTGCCATCAGTGAGGAGCCGCAGGGGATGAACACTGAA.

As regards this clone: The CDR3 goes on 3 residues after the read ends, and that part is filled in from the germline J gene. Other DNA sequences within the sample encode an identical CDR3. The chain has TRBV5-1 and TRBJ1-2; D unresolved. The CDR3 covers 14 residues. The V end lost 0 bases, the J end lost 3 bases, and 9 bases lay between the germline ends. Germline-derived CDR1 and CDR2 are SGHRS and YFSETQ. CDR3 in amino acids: CASSLASTDYGYTF. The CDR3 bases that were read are TGCGCCAGCAGCTTGGCCTCAACAGACTATGGC.